This is a list of T cell receptor beta chains from one sample in a study of T cell responses to AZD1222 COVID-19 vaccine. The repertoire was sequenced with immunoSEQ multiplex PCR; TCRdb's copy has only in-frame clones and lacks some. The table shows roughly 150,000 clones, with around 86% occurring only once. The sequencing here drew on peripheral blood, taken 28 days after the second AZD1222 dose. The receptors shown here come from an adult who received the AZD1222 COVID-19 vaccine. CDR3s leave out the opening cysteine and the closing phenylalanine or tryptophan. The D gene is left open where the match is weak.

>.|TRBJ1-1|TRBV6-5
ASSYENRNTEAF
>.|TRBJ1-5|TRBV12-3/TRBV12-4
ASSSYRDQPQH
>.|TRBJ1-1|TRBV6-5
ASSYWSRGNTEAF
>.|TRBJ2-5|TRBV25-1
ASSGGGETQY
>TRBD2|TRBJ2-7|TRBV15
ATSREFGTSGYEQY
>.|TRBJ1-2|TRBV7-8
ASSLSGNKEYGYT
>.|TRBJ2-2|TRBV5-4
ASRDTLRANTGELF
>.|TRBJ2-1|TRBV24-1
ATSDSNYNEQF
>TRBD1|TRBJ2-7|TRBV27
ASKQGAASDEQY
>.|TRBJ1-2|TRBV29-1
SVEGQQGLNYGYT
>.|TRBJ2-3|TRBV24-1
ATSALSGPSTDTQY
>.|TRBJ1-2|TRBV7-2
ASSLNSLGRVGRET
>TRBD2|TRBJ2-5|TRBV3-1/TRBV3-2
ASSPPPSGRGSETQY
>.|TRBJ2-3|TRBV27
ASSFRPDSTDTQY